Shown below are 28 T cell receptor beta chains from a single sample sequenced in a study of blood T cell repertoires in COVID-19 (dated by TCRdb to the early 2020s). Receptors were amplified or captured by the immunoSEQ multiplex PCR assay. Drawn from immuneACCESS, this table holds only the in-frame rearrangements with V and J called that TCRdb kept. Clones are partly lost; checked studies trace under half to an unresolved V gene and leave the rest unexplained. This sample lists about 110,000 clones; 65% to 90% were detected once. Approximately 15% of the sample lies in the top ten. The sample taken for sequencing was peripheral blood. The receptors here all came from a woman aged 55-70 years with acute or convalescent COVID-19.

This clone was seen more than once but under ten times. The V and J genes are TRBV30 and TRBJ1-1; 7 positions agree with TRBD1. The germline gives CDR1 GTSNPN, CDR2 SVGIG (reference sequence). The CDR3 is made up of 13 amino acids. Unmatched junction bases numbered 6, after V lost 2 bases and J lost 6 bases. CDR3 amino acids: CAWSNTGVPEAFF. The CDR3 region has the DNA TGTGCCTGGAGTAACACAGGGGTCCCTGAAGCTTTCTTT.

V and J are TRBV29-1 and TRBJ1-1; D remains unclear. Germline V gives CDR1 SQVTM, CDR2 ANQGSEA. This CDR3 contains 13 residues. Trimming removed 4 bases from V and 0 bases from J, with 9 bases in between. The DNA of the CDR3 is TGCAGCGTTGGGTGGCTGATGAACACTGAAGCTTTCTTT. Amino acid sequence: CSVGWLMNTEAFF. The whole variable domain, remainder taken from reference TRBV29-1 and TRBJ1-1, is SAVISQKPSRDICQRGTSLTIQCQVDSQVTMMFWYRQQPGQSLTLIATANQGSEATYESGFVIDKFPISRPNLTFSTLTVSNMSPEDSSIYLCSVGWLMNTEAFFGQGTRLTVV.

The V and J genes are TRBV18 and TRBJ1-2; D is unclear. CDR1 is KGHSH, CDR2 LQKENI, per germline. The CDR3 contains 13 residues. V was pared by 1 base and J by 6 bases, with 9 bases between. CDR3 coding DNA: TGTGCCAGCTCACCACGCGGGATAGATGGCTACACCTTC. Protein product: CASSPRGIDGYTF. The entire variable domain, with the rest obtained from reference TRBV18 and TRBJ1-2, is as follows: NAGVMQNPRHLVRRRGQEARLRCSPMKGHSHVYWYRQLPEEGLKFMVYLQKENIIDESGMPKERFSAEFPKEGPSILRIQQVVRGDSAAYFCASSPRGIDGYTFGSGTRLTVV.

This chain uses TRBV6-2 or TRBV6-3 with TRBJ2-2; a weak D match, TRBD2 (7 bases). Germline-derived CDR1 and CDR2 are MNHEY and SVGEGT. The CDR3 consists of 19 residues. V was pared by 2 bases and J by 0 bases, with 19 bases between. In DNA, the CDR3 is TGTGCCAGCAGTTACGGGAGGGGCAGGGGATTCTCGAACACCGGGGAGCTGTTTTTT. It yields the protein CASSYGRGRGFSNTGELFF.

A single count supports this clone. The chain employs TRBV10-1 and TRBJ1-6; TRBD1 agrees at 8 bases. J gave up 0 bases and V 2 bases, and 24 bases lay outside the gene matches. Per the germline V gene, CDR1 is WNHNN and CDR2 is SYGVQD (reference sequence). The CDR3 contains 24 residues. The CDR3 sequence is CASSEGPIGDRKLQSTSYNSPLHF. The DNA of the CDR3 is TGCGCCAGCAGTGAGGGCCCCATCGGGGACAGGAAATTACAGTCGACCTCCTATAATTCACCCCTCCACTTT.

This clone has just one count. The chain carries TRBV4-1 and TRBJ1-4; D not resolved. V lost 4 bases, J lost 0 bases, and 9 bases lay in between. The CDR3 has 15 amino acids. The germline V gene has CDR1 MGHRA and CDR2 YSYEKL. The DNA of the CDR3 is TGCGCCAGCAGCCGCACAAACCCAACTAATGAAAAACTGTTTTTT. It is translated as CASSRTNPTNEKLFF.

The CDR3 nucleotides read TGTGCCAGCAGCGCCGGACAGGGGACCACCGGGGAGCTGTTTTTT. The encoded protein is CASSAGQGTTGELFF. V usage is TRBV11-3 and J usage is TRBJ2-2; 9 nucleotides agree with TRBD1. Trimming at V came to 5 bases and at J to 4 bases, leaving 5 bases not matched to a gene. The CDR3 sequence is 15 residues long. Germline V CDR1 and CDR2: SGHNT, YENEEA.

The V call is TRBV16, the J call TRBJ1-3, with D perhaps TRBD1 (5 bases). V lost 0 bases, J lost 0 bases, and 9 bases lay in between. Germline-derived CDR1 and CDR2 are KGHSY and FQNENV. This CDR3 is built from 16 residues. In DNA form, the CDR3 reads TGTGCCAGCAGCCAATCGGGACTTAGCTCTGGAAACACCATATATTTT. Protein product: CASSQSGLSSGNTIYF.

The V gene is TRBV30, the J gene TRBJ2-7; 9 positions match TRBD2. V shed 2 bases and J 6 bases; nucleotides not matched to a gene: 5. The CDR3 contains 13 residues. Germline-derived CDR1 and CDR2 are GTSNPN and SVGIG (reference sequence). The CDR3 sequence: CAWSISGGSEQYF. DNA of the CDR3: TGTGCCTGGAGTATTAGCGGGGGAAGCGAGCAGTACTTC.

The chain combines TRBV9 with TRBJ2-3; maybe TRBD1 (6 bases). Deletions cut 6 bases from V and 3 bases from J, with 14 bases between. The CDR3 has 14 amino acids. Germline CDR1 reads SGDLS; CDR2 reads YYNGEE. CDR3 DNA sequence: TGTGCCAGCACCCCCCAGGGGCGGACAGATACGCAGTATTTT. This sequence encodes CASTPQGRTDTQYF.

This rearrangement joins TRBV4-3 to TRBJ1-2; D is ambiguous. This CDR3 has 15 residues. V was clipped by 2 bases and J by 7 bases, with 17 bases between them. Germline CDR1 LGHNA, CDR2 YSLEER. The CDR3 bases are TGCGCCAGCAGCCAAACCGGTGGGGAGTTAGGTGGCTACACCTTC. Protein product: CASSQTGGELGGYTF.

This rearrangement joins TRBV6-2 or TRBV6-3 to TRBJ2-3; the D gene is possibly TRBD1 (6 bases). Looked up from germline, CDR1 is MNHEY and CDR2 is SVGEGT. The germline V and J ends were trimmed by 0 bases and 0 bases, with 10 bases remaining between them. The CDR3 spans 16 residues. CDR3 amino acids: CASSYSLGASTDTQYF. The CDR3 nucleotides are TGTGCCAGCAGTTACTCGTTGGGGGCTAGCACAGATACGCAGTATTTT.

CDR3 DNA sequence: TGTGCCAGCAGTAAACCAGGGGGCCTGGTAGCTTTCTTT. As protein: CASSKPGGLVAFF. V and J are TRBV28 and TRBJ1-1; 8 bases map to TRBD1. The J segment lost 10 bases and the V segment lost 5 bases, leaving 9 bases of the junction unmatched. The CDR3 runs to 13 residues. Germline loops: CDR1 MDHEN, CDR2 SYDVKM.

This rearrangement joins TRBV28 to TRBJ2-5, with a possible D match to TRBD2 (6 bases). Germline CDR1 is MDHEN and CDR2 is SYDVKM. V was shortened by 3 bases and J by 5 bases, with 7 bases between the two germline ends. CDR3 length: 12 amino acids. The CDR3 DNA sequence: TGTGCCAGCAGTTTTGGAGGGGAGACCCAGTACTTC. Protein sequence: CASSFGGETQYF.

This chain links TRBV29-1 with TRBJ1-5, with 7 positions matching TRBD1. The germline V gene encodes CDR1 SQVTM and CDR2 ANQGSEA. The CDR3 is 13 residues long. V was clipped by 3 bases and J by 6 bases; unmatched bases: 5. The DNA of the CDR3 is TGCAGCGTTGACCAGGGGGTCGGTCAGCCCCAGCATTTT. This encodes CSVDQGVGQPQHF.

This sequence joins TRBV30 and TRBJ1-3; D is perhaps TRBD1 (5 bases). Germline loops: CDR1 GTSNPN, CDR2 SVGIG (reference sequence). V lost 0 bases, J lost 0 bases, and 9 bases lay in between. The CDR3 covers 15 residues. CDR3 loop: CAWSVRRASGNTIYF. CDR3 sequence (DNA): TGTGCCTGGAGTGTACGCAGGGCCTCTGGAAACACCATATATTTT. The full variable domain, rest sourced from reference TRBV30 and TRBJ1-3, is SQTIHQWPATLVQPVGSPLSLECTVEGTSNPNLYWYRQAAGRGLQLLFYSVGIGQISSEVPQNLSASRPQDRQFILSSKKLLLSDSGFYLCAWSVRRASGNTIYFGEGSWLTVV.

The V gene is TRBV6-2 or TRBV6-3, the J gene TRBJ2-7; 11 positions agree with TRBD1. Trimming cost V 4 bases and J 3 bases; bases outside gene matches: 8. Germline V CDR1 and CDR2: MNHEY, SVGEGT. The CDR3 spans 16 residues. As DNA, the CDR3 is TGTGCCAGCAGTTGGCCGGGACAGGGGGTTATCTACGAGCAGTACTTC. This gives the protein CASSWPGQGVIYEQYF.

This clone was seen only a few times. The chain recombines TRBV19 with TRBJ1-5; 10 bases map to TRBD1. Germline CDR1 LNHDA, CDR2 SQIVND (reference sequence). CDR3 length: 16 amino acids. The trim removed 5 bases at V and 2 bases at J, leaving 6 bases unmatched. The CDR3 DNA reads TGTGCCAGTAGTGTCGACAGGGGGCTTGGCAATCAGCCCCAGCATTTT. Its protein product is CASSVDRGLGNQPQHF.

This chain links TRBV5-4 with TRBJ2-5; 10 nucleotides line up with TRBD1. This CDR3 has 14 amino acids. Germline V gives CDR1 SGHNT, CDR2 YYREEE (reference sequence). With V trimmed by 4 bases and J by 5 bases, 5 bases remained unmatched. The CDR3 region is CASSRGQGTETQYF. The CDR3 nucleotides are TGTGCCAGCAGCCGGGGACAGGGGACGGAGACCCAGTACTTC.

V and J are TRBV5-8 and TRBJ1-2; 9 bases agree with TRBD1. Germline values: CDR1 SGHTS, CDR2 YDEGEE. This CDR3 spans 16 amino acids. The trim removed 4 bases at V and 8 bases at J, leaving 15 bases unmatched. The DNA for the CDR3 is TGTGCCAGCAGCATGACGACATTGGGGACAGGGCGCGGCTACACCTTC. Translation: CASSMTTLGTGRGYTF.

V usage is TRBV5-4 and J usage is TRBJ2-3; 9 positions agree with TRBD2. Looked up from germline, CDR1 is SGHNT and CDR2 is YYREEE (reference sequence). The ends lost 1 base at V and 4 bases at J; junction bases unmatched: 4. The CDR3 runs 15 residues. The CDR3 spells CASSLSSGDADTQYF. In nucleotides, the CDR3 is TGTGCCAGCAGCTTGTCTAGCGGGGACGCAGATACGCAGTATTTT.

For the CDR3, the DNA is TGTGCCAGCAGCTTAGACAGGACAGGTGGTGGCTACACCTTC. It is translated as CASSLDRTGGGYTF. The chain is built from TRBV7-2 and TRBJ1-2; 7 bases map to TRBD1. The J segment lost 7 bases and the V segment lost 1 base, leaving 6 bases of the junction unmatched. CDR3 length equals 14 residues. In germline, CDR1 is SGHTA, CDR2 FQGNSA.

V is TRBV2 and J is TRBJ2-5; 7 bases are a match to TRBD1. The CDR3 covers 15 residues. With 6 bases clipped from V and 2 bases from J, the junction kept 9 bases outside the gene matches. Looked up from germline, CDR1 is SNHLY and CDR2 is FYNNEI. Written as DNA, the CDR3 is TGTGCCAGCAGGAGGGACAGAGGACAGCAAGAGACCCAGTACTTC. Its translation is CASRRDRGQQETQYF.

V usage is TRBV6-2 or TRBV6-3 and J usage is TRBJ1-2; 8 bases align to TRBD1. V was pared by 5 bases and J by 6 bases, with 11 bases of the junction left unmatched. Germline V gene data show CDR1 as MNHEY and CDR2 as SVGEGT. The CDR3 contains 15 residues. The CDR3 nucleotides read TGTGCCAGCAGTCGTCGACAGGGGCGCCCCGATGGCTACACCTTC. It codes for CASSRRQGRPDGYTF.

The CDR3 sequence: CASSGGGTYNEQFF. The CDR3 coding sequence is TGTGCCAGCAGTGGCGGCGGTACCTACAATGAGCAGTTCTTC. This chain connects TRBV3-1 (or the pseudogene TRBV3-2) to TRBJ2-1, with no clear D. The CDR3 extends over 14 amino acids. Germline V gene data show CDR1 as LGHDT and CDR2 as YNNKEL (reference sequence). V lost 6 bases, J lost 2 bases, and 11 bases lay in between.

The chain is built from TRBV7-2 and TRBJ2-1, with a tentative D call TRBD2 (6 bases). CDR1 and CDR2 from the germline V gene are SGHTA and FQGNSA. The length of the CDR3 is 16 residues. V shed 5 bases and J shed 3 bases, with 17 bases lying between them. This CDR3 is CASSRAGRAYYNEQFF. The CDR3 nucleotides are TGTGCCAGCAGCCGTGCGGGGCGGGCCTACTACAATGAGCAGTTCTTC. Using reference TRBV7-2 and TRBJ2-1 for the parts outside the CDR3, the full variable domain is GAGVSQSPSNKVTEKGKDVELRCDPISGHTALYWYRQSLGQGLEFLIYFQGNSAPDKSGLPSDRFSAERTGGSVSTLTIQRTQQEDSAVYLCASSRAGRAYYNEQFFGPGTRLTVL.

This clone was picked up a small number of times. The CDR3 DNA sequence: TGTGCCAGCAGCCCCGAGCAGGGGGTATTCACTAGCACAGATACGCAGTATTTT. Encoded protein: CASSPEQGVFTSTDTQYF. The chain couples TRBV27 to TRBJ2-3, with 7 nucleotides matching TRBD1. Germline V lookup: CDR1 MNHEY, CDR2 SMNVEV (reference sequence). J gave up 0 bases and V 6 bases, and 15 bases lay outside the gene matches. CDR3 length: 18 residues.

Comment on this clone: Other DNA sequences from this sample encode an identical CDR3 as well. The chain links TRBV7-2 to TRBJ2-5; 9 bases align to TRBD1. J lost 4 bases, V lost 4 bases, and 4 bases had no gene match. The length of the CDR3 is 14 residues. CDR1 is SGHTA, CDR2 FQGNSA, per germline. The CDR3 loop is CASSSTGGGETQYF. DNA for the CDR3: TGTGCCAGCAGCTCGACAGGGGGAGGAGAGACCCAGTACTTC.